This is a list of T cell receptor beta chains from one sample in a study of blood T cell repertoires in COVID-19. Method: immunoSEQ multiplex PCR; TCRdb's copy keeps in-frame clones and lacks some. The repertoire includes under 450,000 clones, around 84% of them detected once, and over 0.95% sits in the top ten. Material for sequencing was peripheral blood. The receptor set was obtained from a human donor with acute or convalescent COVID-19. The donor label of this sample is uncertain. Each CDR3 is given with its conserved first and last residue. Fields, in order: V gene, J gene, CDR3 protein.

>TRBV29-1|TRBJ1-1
CSVRTGGSAEAFF
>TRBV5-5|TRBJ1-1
CASSRQVNTEAFF
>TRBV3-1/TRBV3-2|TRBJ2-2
CASSHSGTSPTGELFF
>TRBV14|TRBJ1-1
CASSQDRNRATEAFF
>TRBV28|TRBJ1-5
CASSFGGVIQPQHF
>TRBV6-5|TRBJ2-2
CASRDNPGQGGELFF
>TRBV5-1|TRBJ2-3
CASSLALAPDTQYF
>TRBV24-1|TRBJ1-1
CATRPRGGENTEAFF
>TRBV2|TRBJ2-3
CASKWTGGPTDTQYF
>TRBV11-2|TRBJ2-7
CASSSRGESSYEQYF
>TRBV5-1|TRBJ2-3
CASSFLGSSTDTQYF
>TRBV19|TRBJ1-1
CASSVLIRTEAFF
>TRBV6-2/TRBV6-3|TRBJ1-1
CASSYGSGGRTEAFF
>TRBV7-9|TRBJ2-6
CASSLAQGSSGANVLTF
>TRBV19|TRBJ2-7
CASSIGTGWNEQYF
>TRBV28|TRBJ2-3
CASSLGRTSGVLDTQYF
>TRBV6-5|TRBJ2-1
CAWKGQSSYNEQFF
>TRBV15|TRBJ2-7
CATSRGRTGQGYF
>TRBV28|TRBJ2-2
CASTPRGRGANTGELFF
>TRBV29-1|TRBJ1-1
CSALGPDTEAFF
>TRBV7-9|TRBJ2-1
CASRTTSGILRQFF
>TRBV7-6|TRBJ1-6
CASSPGGGQGSPLHF
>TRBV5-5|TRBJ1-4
CASRVPGDPSEKLFF
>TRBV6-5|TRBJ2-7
CASRVGQGSYEQYF
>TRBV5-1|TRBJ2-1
CASSRFSGSLYNEQFF
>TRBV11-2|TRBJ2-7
CASSLASGFHGEQYF
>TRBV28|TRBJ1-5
CASRDRVGGNQPQHF
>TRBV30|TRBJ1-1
CAWSVKGTGTQAFF
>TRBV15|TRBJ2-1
CATSRDSGGSNEQFF
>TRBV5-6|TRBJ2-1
CASSFVGRGQSSYNEQFF
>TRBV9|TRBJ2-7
CASSVGGGGRFEQYF
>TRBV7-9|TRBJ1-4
CASSSQNIRDSIEKLFF
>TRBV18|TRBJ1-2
CASSPLEAEGYTF
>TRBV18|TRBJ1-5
CASSPQGQVKSQPQHF
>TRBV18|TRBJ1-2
CASSPIGTASGYTF
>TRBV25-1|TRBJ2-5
CASSAVRGGGETQYF
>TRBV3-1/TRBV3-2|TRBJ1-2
CASSQSNRIQRANYGYTF
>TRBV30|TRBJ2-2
CAWVRGRELFF
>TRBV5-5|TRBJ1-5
CASSLGDRVEQPQHF
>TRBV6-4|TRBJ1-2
CASSDSGGLGYTF
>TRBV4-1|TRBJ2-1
CASSPRALSSYNEQFF
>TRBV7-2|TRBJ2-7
CASSLLPTGGGADEQYF
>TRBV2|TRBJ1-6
CASSPQGPLYNSPLHF
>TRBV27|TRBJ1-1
CASSFLGAAGLNTEAFF
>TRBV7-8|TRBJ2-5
CASSVVGGLQETQYF